Shown below are 3 T cell receptor beta chains from a single sample sequenced in a study of shared clonotypes between healthy human individuals. Repertoires were generated with immunoSEQ multiplex PCR, while TCRdb's copy carries only in-frame clones and drops some. The sample shows about 560,000 clones, around 78% of them seen only once. The specimen sequenced was PBMCs. The receptors here all came from a woman aged 40 to 49 in good health. Some clones in this sample may be carry-over from other donors' samples.

This clone has a handful of counts. V usage is TRBV29-1 and J usage is TRBJ1-1; tentatively, D is TRBD1 (5 bases). The CDR3 totals 13 residues. CDR1 is SQVTM and CDR2 is ANQGSEA in the germline V gene. The CDR3: CTTLGPENTEAFF. The CDR3 nucleotides read TGCACCACACTGGGGCCGGAGAACACTGAAGCTTTCTTT. Together with reference TRBV29-1 and TRBJ1-1, the CDR3 gives the full variable domain: SAVISQKPSRDICQRGTSLTIQCQVDSQVTMMFWYRQQPGQSLTLIATANQGSEATYESGFVIDKFPISRPNLTFSTLTVSNMSPEDSSIYLCTTLGPENTEAFFGQGTRLTVV.

This sequence joins TRBV5-1 and TRBJ1-5; the match to TRBD1 covers 7 bases. V shed 4 bases, J shed 4 bases, and the junction held 8 bases outside the gene matches. The CDR3 length is 15 residues. From germline, CDR1 is SGHRS and CDR2 YFSETQ. The CDR3 nucleotides read TGCGCCAGCAGCCTCAGCGGGACAGATAATCAGCCCCAGCATTTT. Amino acid sequence: CASSLSGTDNQPQHF.

This rearrangement joins TRBV10-3 to TRBJ2-3; 11 bases fit TRBD2. From germline, CDR1 is ENHRY and CDR2 SYGVKD. V was pared by 11 bases and J by 1 base, with 5 bases of the junction left unmatched. This CDR3 spans 14 amino acids. The CDR3 protein is CAVLAGGGTDTQYF. The DNA for the CDR3 is TGTGCCGTGTTAGCGGGAGGGGGCACAGATACGCAGTATTTT.